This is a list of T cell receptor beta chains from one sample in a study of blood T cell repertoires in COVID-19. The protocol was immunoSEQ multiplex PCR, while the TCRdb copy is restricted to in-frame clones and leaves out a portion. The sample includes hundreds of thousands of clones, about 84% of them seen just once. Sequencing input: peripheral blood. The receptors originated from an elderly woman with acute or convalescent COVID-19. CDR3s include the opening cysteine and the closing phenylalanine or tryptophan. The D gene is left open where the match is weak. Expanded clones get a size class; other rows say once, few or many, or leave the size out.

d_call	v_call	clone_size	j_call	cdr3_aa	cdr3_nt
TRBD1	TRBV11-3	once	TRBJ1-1	CASSLQTGGEAEAFF	TGTGCCAGCAGCTTACAGACAGGGGGCGAAGCTGAAGCTTTCTTT
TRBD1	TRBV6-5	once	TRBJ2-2	CASQIGQGIGGELFF	TGTGCCAGCCAAATTGGACAGGGTATCGGCGGGGAGCTGTTTTTT
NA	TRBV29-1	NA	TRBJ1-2	CSVDPSGYYGYTF	TGCAGCGTTGACCCATCGGGGTACTATGGCTACACCTTC
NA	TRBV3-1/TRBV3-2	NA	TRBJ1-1	CASSQEGAGTEAFF	TGTGCCAGCAGCCAAGAGGGGGCAGGCACTGAAGCTTTCTTT
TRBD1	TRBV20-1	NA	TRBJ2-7	CSASGTGGAYEQYF	TGCAGTGCTAGTGGGACAGGGGGCGCGTACGAGCAGTACTTC
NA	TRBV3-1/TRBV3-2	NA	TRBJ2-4	CASSPDTVAKNIQYF	TGTGCCAGCAGCCCCGACACGGTAGCCAAAAACATTCAGTACTTC
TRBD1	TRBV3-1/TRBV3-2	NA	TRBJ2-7	CASSQRRTGSSYEQYF	TGTGCCAGCAGCCAGAGGCGGACAGGCAGCTCCTACGAGCAGTACTTC
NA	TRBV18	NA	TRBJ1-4	CASSSYTGTNNEKLFF	TGTGCCAGCTCATCGTATACCGGGACTAATAATGAAAAACTGTTTTTT
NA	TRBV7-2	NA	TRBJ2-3	CASSFNSRDTQYF	TGTGCCAGCAGCTTTAACTCCAGGGATACGCAGTATTTT
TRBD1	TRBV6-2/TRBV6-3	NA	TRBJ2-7	CASSSGGYSYEQYF	TGTGCCAGCAGTTCAGGGGGCTACTCCTACGAGCAGTACTTC
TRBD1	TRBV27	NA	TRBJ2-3	CASSRRQGWLADTQYF	TGTGCCAGCAGTAGACGACAGGGGTGGTTGGCAGATACGCAGTATTTT
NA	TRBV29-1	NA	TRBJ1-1	CSVTVYNTEAFF	TGCAGCGTCACCGTCTACAACACTGAAGCTTTCTTT
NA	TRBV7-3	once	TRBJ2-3	CASSSGLGNADTQYF	TGTGCCAGCAGCTCGGGACTTGGGAATGCAGATACGCAGTATTTT
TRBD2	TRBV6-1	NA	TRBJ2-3	CASSELAGADTQYF	TGTGCCAGCAGTGAACTAGCGGGGGCAGATACGCAGTATTTT